The clone carrying this T cell receptor beta chain was observed a handful of times. Its antigen is unknown. The junction differs from germline at one of its ends, possibly a read error. This sample is part of a study of T cells in Graves' hyperthyroidism and ophthalmopathy. From germline, CDR1 is MNHNS and CDR2 SASEGT. This CDR3 region has 14 residues. Researchers barred patients who had uncontrolled infection, other autoimmune disease, pregnancy or lactation. PBMCs were derived from more than 8 ml fresh peripheral blood. The study, taken as a whole, reports: In validation, the model predicted ophthalmopathy. These predictions came a median about 6.5 months before onset.

Regions amplified from RNA transcripts were the TCR beta CDR3 regions. First-round RT-PCR with HTBI primers amplified the TCR CDR3 region. TCRdb re-analysed the multiplex PCR reads in MiXCR, keeping a single row per CDR3 protein. This table has 650,000 to 750,000 distinct CDR3 sequences, 12% to 15% appearing once. The specimen sequenced was blood. The J gene is TRBJ2-7, the V gene TRBV6-1; D is perhaps TRBD2 (7 bases). This TCR came from a woman between 18 and 29 years old with Graves' hyperthyroidism. CDR3 bases: TGTGCCAGCAGAGAAGGGGGGGGCTTACGCGAGCAGTACTTC. Its translation is CASREGGGLREQYF.